The source of this TCR beta chain is a study of shared clonotypes between healthy human individuals. At the level of the study: Each donor's CD8 memory used one plate, CD8 naive two, each CD4 subset three. Whole-study findings and limits: Larger estimated richness was generally seen in naive subsets than in memory subsets. Limited genetic and exposure-history diversity came from having few donors.

Concerning this clone itself: Its cognate antigen is unknown.

The naive CD8 subset, CD45RO-negative cells positively selected for CCR7, excluded terminally differentiated effector memory CD45RA+ cells. Donation came from healthy HIV-negative adults that had no recent acute infections or vaccinations. Sequencing used immunoSEQ multiplex PCR; TCRdb keeps in-frame clones, though not all of them. The data contain around 550,000 clones, 95% of them singletons. Specimen: naive CD8+ T cells sorted from blood. This TCR was recovered from a woman in her twenties or thirties in good health.

As DNA, the CDR3 is TGTGCCAGCAGCCCCGGGACAGGGGGCCACGAGCAGTACTTC. It is translated as CASSPGTGGHEQYF. The rearrangement links TRBV5-4 to TRBJ2-7, with TRBD1 matching 12 bases. Germline values: CDR1 SGHNT, CDR2 YYREEE (reference sequence). The CDR3 length is 14 residues. V was pared by 4 bases and J by 5 bases, with 4 bases of the junction left unmatched.